Each of the 32 T cell receptor beta chains below was sequenced from the same sample in a study of vaccination effects on CD4 cells after COVID-19. Sequencing used immunoSEQ multiplex PCR; TCRdb keeps in-frame clones, though not all of them. The profile shows around 70,000 clones, 77% of them singletons. CD4+ T cells were isolated after around 9 days of culture. Their cognate antigens are unknown. The source material was CD4+ T cells from PBMCs cultured without peptide, sampled before COVID-19 vaccination. The origin of the receptors is a human donor who received a COVID-19 vaccine.

The chain is built from TRBV11-1 and TRBJ1-1; 12 bases agree with TRBD1. V was clipped by 4 bases and J by 4 bases; unmatched bases: 4. This CDR3 has 15 residues. The germline CDR1 and CDR2 sequences are SGHAT and FQDESV (reference sequence). CDR3 in DNA: TGTGCCAGCAGCTCCGGGACAGGGGGCATCACTGAAGCTTTCTTT. Translated, it gives CASSSGTGGITEAFF.

This clone was counted a few times. The genes are TRBV10-1 and TRBJ1-5, with 12 bases aligning to TRBD1. Germline V gene lookup returns CDR1 WNHNN and CDR2 SYGVQD (reference sequence). V gave up 6 bases and J gave up 9 bases; unmatched junction bases: 3. This CDR3 has 13 amino acids. The CDR3 nucleotides are TGCGCCAGCAGGGGGACAGGGGGCTCGCCCCAGCATTTT. Amino acid sequence: CASRGTGGSPQHF.

The DNA for the CDR3 is TGCGCCAGCAGCTTGGGATCCGCGGACAATGAGCAGTTCTTC. Its protein product is CASSLGSADNEQFF. The chain combines TRBV5-1 with TRBJ2-1; no firm D call. The CDR3 length is 14 residues. V was shortened by 0 bases and J by 5 bases, with 9 bases between the two germline ends. In germline, CDR1 is SGHRS, CDR2 YFSETQ.

The chain joins TRBV5-1 to TRBJ1-3; D is possibly TRBD1 (6 bases). The CDR3 runs to 15 residues. V was clipped by 3 bases and J by 6 bases, with 16 bases between them. Germline values: CDR1 SGHRS, CDR2 YFSETQ. The CDR3 region is CASSSMDGGENTIYF. The CDR3 DNA reads TGCGCCAGCAGCTCTATGGACGGGGGCGAAAACACCATATATTTT.

The rearrangement uses TRBV5-1 and TRBJ1-5; D remains ambiguous. Trimming cost V 0 bases and J 0 bases, with 10 bases left between them. This CDR3 has 16 amino acids. CDR1 and CDR2 from the germline V gene are SGHRS and YFSETQ. The CDR3 sequence is CASSLEGWDSNQPQHF. As DNA, the CDR3 is TGCGCCAGCAGCTTGGAAGGGTGGGATAGCAATCAGCCCCAGCATTTT. The entire variable domain, with the rest obtained from reference TRBV5-1 and TRBJ1-5, is as follows: KAGVTQTPRYLIKTRGQQVTLSCSPISGHRSVSWYQQTPGQGLQFLFEYFSETQRNKGNFPGRFSGRQFSNSRSEMNVSTLELGDSALYLCASSLEGWDSNQPQHFGDGTRLSIL.

The chain combines TRBV28 with TRBJ1-2; 7 bases agree with TRBD1. The trim removed 5 bases at V and 7 bases at J, leaving 13 bases unmatched. The CDR3 is 15 amino acids. In germline, CDR1 is MDHEN, CDR2 SYDVKM. This CDR3 reads CASSRFRTGGFGYTF. The CDR3 nucleotides read TGTGCCAGCAGTCGCTTTCGGACAGGCGGTTTTGGCTACACCTTC.

The V and J genes are TRBV6-5 and TRBJ2-7; 10 bases match TRBD1. J gave up 7 bases and V 9 bases, and 12 bases lay outside the gene matches. This CDR3 is built from 14 residues. CDR1 MNHEY and CDR2 SVGAGI come from the germline V gene. The CDR3 reads CASLRDRGLGEQYV. In DNA, the CDR3 is TGTGCCAGTCTACGGGACAGGGGTCTGGGGGAGCAGTACGTC.

This chain joins TRBV6-5 and TRBJ1-4; D unresolved. This CDR3 comprises 14 residues. Deletions cut 6 bases from V and 5 bases from J, with 13 bases between. Germline V gene sequence: CDR1 MNHEY, CDR2 SVGAGI. DNA of the CDR3: TGTGCCAGCAGACCAATACGAGAAAATGAAAAACTGTTTTTT. This sequence encodes CASRPIRENEKLFF.

This clone was recorded once. The rearrangement links TRBV6-5 to TRBJ2-1; D call uncertain. Germline CDR1 and CDR2: MNHEY and SVGAGI. V was shortened by 4 bases and J by 7 bases, with 11 bases between the two germline ends. The CDR3 has 13 residues. The CDR3 loop is CASSSPGRNEQFF. CDR3 nucleotides: TGTGCCAGCAGTTCCCCCGGTCGGAATGAGCAGTTCTTC.

This sequence joins TRBV7-8 and TRBJ2-3; D uncertain. The CDR3 covers 12 residues. Germline lookup yields CDR1 SGHVS and CDR2 FQNEAQ. The ends were cut back, 5 bases at V and 2 bases at J, with 5 bases in the middle. The CDR3 coding sequence is TGTGCCAGCAGCCCATCCACAGATACGCAGTATTTT. It codes for CASSPSTDTQYF.

V and J are TRBV5-4 and TRBJ1-1; no clear D gene. V was pared by 2 bases and J by 0 bases, with 8 bases between. The germline CDR1 and CDR2 sequences are SGHNT and YYREEE (reference sequence). The CDR3 is made up of 14 amino acids. The CDR3 region has the DNA TGTGCCAGCAGCTTAGGGCAGATGAACACTGAAGCTTTCTTT. It is translated as CASSLGQMNTEAFF.

The chain has TRBV9 and TRBJ1-2; 8 bases map to TRBD1. The CDR3 has 13 amino acids. Germline V gene lookup returns CDR1 SGDLS and CDR2 YYNGEE. The V and J ends lost 1 base and 8 bases, in that order; junction bases with no gene match: 4. As DNA, the CDR3 is TGTGCCAGCAGCGTACAGGGGGCGAGCGGCTACACCTTC. Translated, it gives CASSVQGASGYTF.

The rearrangement links TRBV7-3 to TRBJ2-5, with TRBD2 matching 9 bases. The CDR3 covers 14 residues. Germline V CDR1 and CDR2: SGHTA, FQGTGA. Trimming at V came to 2 bases and at J to 2 bases, leaving 0 bases not matched to a gene. The CDR3 here is CASSLLAGQETQYF. CDR3 in DNA: TGTGCCAGCAGCTTACTAGCGGGACAAGAGACCCAGTACTTC.

The V and J genes are TRBV14 and TRBJ1-1; 7 bases agree with TRBD1. CDR1 and CDR2 (germline): SGHDN, FVKESK. Trimming at V came to 4 bases and at J to 4 bases, leaving 6 bases not matched to a gene. This CDR3 is built from 14 residues. CDR3 in amino acids: CASSRKQGSTEAFF. The CDR3 DNA follows: TGTGCCAGCAGCCGCAAACAGGGGAGCACTGAAGCTTTCTTT. Full variable domain (missing parts from reference TRBV14 and TRBJ1-1): EAGVTQFPSHSVIEKGQTVTLRCDPISGHDNLYWYRRVMGKEIKFLLHFVKESKQDESGMPNNRFLAERTGGTYSTLKVQPAELEDSGVYFCASSRKQGSTEAFFGQGTRLTVV.

Only one count was recorded for this clone. J is TRBJ2-3 and V is TRBV24-1; 9 bases map to TRBD2. Trimming cost V 5 bases and J 4 bases; bases outside gene matches: 6. The germline gives CDR1 KGHDR, CDR2 SFDVKD. The CDR3 covers 15 residues. In DNA form, the CDR3 reads TGTGCCACCAGTGCATTAGCGGGGGCCCCAGATACGCAGTATTTT. Amino acids: CATSALAGAPDTQYF.

The chain recombines TRBV7-9 with TRBJ2-7; D is possibly TRBD1 (5 bases). CDR1 is SEHNR, CDR2 FQNEAQ, per germline (reference sequence). Trimming removed 2 bases from V and 5 bases from J, with 10 bases in between. The CDR3 is 13 amino acids. In DNA, the CDR3 is TGTGCCAGCAGCTTAAAGGCAGGGCACGAGCAGTACGTC. This encodes CASSLKAGHEQYV.

The genes are TRBV27 and TRBJ1-2; tentatively, D is TRBD1 (6 bases). V gave up 5 bases and J gave up 4 bases, with 17 bases separating them. Germline CDR1 MNHEY, CDR2 SMNVEV (reference sequence). This CDR3 has 15 residues. The CDR3 is CASSNRALGGYGYTF. The CDR3 bases are TGTGCCAGCAGTAACCGGGCCCTAGGGGGCTATGGCTACACCTTC.

The chain uses TRBV20-1 and TRBJ1-2; D possibly corresponds to TRBD1 (6 bases). V lost 3 bases and J lost 8, with 22 bases in between. Looked up from germline, CDR1 is DFQATT and CDR2 is SNEGSKA (reference sequence). This CDR3 has 15 amino acids. CDR3 coding DNA: TGCAGTGCTAGTAGTGGGGGGATCGGGGGGCAAGGCTACACCTTC. This codes for CSASSGGIGGQGYTF.

V is TRBV7-2 and J is TRBJ1-1; the D is unclear. The CDR3 consists of 15 residues. The germline V gene encodes CDR1 SGHTA and CDR2 FQGNSA. Trimming cost V 5 bases and J 0 bases, with 13 bases left between them. The CDR3 DNA reads as TGTGCCAGCAGCGTCTTAGCGGGCGTGAACACTGAAGCTTTCTTT. As protein: CASSVLAGVNTEAFF.

This sequence joins TRBV10-1 and TRBJ1-6; D call uncertain. The CDR3 runs 13 residues. Trimming shortened V by 4 bases and J by 7 bases, and 8 bases separated the two germline ends. CDR1 WNHNN and CDR2 SYGVQD come from the germline V gene (reference sequence). This CDR3 reads CASSGSLNSPLHF. In DNA, the CDR3 is TGCGCCAGCAGTGGATCCCTCAATTCACCCCTCCACTTT.

This clone was seen once. The rearrangement links TRBV11-2 to TRBJ1-3; a possible D gene is TRBD1 (6 bases). Germline-derived CDR1 and CDR2 are SGHAT and FQNNGV. This CDR3 has 13 amino acids. Deletions cut 4 bases from V and 4 bases from J, with 8 bases between. The CDR3 here is CASSSGHGNTIYF. The CDR3 DNA reads TGTGCCAGCAGCTCGGGACACGGAAACACCATATATTTT. Using reference TRBV11-2 and TRBJ1-3 for the parts outside the CDR3, the full variable domain is EAGVAQSPRYKIIEKRQSVAFWCNPISGHATLYWYQQILGQGPKLLIQFQNNGVVDDSQLPKDRFSAERLKGVDSTLKIQPAKLEDSAVYLCASSSGHGNTIYFGEGSWLTVV.

The chain has TRBV5-1 and TRBJ1-1; unclear D gene. CDR1 SGHRS and CDR2 YFSETQ come from the germline V gene. V dropped 6 bases and J dropped 1 base, with 13 bases sitting between them. CDR3 length: 14 amino acids. The CDR3, as DNA: TGCGCCAGCAAACCGGGGATTGAGAACACTGAAGCTTTCTTT. Translation: CASKPGIENTEAFF.

The chain carries TRBV7-9 and TRBJ2-5; 8 bases fit TRBD1. The trim removed 3 bases at V and 5 bases at J, leaving 2 bases unmatched. The CDR3 loop spans 13 amino acids. Germline CDR1 is SEHNR and CDR2 is FQNEAQ (reference sequence). In DNA form, the CDR3 reads TGTGCCAGCAGCTTGACAGGGGTGGAGACCCAGTACTTC. Protein: CASSLTGVETQYF.

V gene TRBV24-1 combines with J gene TRBJ1-2; 7 bases match TRBD1. The junction had 7 bases not matched to a gene; V was cut back by 3 bases and J by 4 bases. Germline-derived CDR1 and CDR2 are KGHDR and SFDVKD. The CDR3 totals 15 residues. CDR3 loop: CATSDESTGSYGYTF. The CDR3 DNA is TGTGCCACCAGTGATGAGTCGACAGGGAGCTATGGCTACACCTTC.

CDR3 residues: CASSSYSGGLTYEQYV. The CDR3 coding sequence is TGTGCCAGCAGCTCCTATAGCGGGGGGTTGACCTACGAGCAGTACGTC. V usage is TRBV6-2 or TRBV6-3 and J usage is TRBJ2-7; 10 nucleotides align to TRBD2. This CDR3 comprises 16 residues. Germline values: CDR1 MNHEY, CDR2 SVGEGT. J gave up 2 bases and V 6 bases, and 10 bases lay outside the gene matches.

V usage is TRBV5-1 and J usage is TRBJ1-4; D not certain. The ends were cut back, 0 bases at V and 4 bases at J, with 7 bases in the middle. Germline V gene sequence: CDR1 SGHRS, CDR2 YFSETQ. The CDR3 consists of 14 residues. The CDR3 reads CASSLDQNNEKLFF. CDR3 DNA: TGCGCCAGCAGCTTGGATCAGAATAATGAAAAACTGTTTTTT.

In DNA, the CDR3 is TGTGCCAGCTCATCGGGACAGGCTTCACGGGAGACCCAGTACTTC. It translates to CASSSGQASRETQYF. The chain recombines TRBV18 with TRBJ2-5, with 8 bases that match TRBD1. Trimming cost V 5 bases and J 5 bases; bases outside gene matches: 10. The CDR3 covers 15 residues. CDR1 KGHSH and CDR2 LQKENI come from the germline V gene.

The genes are TRBV7-2 and TRBJ1-1; D is undetermined. V was cut by 5 bases and J by 0 bases, with 7 bases left in between. The CDR3 spans 13 residues. In germline, CDR1 is SGHTA, CDR2 FQGNSA. The DNA of the CDR3 is TGTGCCAGCAGCCGACGGGTGAACACTGAAGCTTTCTTT. Protein: CASSRRVNTEAFF.

This clone was counted once. The chain couples TRBV2 to TRBJ1-5; D not resolved. Trimming shortened V by 3 bases and J by 4 bases, and 7 bases separated the two germline ends. Germline V gene sequence: CDR1 SNHLY, CDR2 FYNNEI. This CDR3 comprises 13 residues. The CDR3 sequence: CASSETLNQPQHF. The CDR3 bases are TGTGCCAGCAGTGAGACACTGAATCAGCCCCAGCATTTT.

CDR3 coding DNA: TGTGCCAGCAGCTTAGCGCGGGACAGGGGAGGCTACACCTTC. As protein: CASSLARDRGGYTF. The chain couples TRBV11-1 to TRBJ1-2; TRBD1 aligns across 10 bases. The CDR3 length is 14 residues. With V trimmed by 0 bases and J by 8 bases, 3 bases remained unmatched. In germline, CDR1 is SGHAT, CDR2 FQDESV (reference sequence).

The V gene is TRBV11-2, the J gene TRBJ2-2, with D perhaps given as TRBD1 or TRBD2 (5 bases each). Trimming left V 1 base short and J 5 bases short, with 17 bases between. CDR1 and CDR2 (germline): SGHAT, FQNNGV. The CDR3 is made up of 17 amino acids. The CDR3 DNA reads TGTGCCAGCAGCTTAGGAGGGACGGCTCCTAGAACCGGGGAGCTGTTTTTT. It yields the protein CASSLGGTAPRTGELFF. Complete variable domain (other parts from reference TRBV11-2 and TRBJ2-2): EAGVAQSPRYKIIEKRQSVAFWCNPISGHATLYWYQQILGQGPKLLIQFQNNGVVDDSQLPKDRFSAERLKGVDSTLKIQPAKLEDSAVYLCASSLGGTAPRTGELFFGEGSRLTVL.

The V call is TRBV2, the J call TRBJ1-3; 7 bases line up with TRBD1. Germline CDR1 is SNHLY and CDR2 is FYNNEI. With V trimmed by 6 bases and J by 1 base, 6 bases remained unmatched. The CDR3 sequence is 15 residues long. The CDR3 region has the DNA TGTGCCAGCAGGAGACAGGGAGGTTCTGGAAACACCATATATTTT. This translates into CASRRQGGSGNTIYF.